The next 28 T cell receptor beta chains were all read from a single sample in a study of T cell clones after liver transplantation. Using immunoSEQ multiplex PCR, the repertoire was profiled, and TCRdb retains in-frame clones only, with some absent. The profile shows 85,000 to 130,000 clones, 82% of them singletons. The specimen was CD4+ T cells from blood, collected before liver transplant. These receptors were collected from a human donor who received a liver transplant.

This chain joins TRBV7-8 and TRBJ2-7; weak D call: TRBD2 (5 bases). Germline CDR1 SGHVS, CDR2 FQNEAQ. Trimming pared 0 bases from V and 2 bases from J, leaving 14 bases between. CDR3 length: 16 amino acids. The CDR3 loop is CASSLAQVRETYEQYF. In nucleotides, the CDR3 is TGTGCCAGCAGCTTAGCGCAGGTTCGGGAAACCTACGAGCAGTACTTC.

This clone was counted a single time. The rearrangement links TRBV7-9 to TRBJ1-3; no definite D call. The CDR3 length is 15 residues. The germline V gene encodes CDR1 SEHNR and CDR2 FQNEAQ (reference sequence). The V end lost 6 bases, the J end lost 9 bases, and 21 bases lay between the germline ends. The CDR3 region is CASSSGQRLISTIYF. DNA for the CDR3: TGTGCCAGCAGTTCTGGTCAGCGGTTGATTAGCACCATATATTTT.

A word on this clone: Other DNA sequences in the same sample also yield this CDR3. The gene calls are TRBV27 and TRBJ2-7; 12 bases align to TRBD2. Per germline, CDR1 MNHEY and CDR2 SMNVEV (reference sequence). J lost 1 base, V lost 2 bases, and 6 bases had no gene match. The CDR3 runs to 17 residues. In nucleotides, the CDR3 is TGTGCCAGCAGTTTACGCACAGGACTAGCGGGGTCCTACGAGCAGTACTTC. Its translation is CASSLRTGLAGSYEQYF.

The chain recombines TRBV18 with TRBJ1-2, with D possibly matching TRBD1 (5 bases). V dropped 3 bases and J dropped 7 bases, with 12 bases sitting between them. Germline-derived CDR1 and CDR2 are KGHSH and LQKENI. The CDR3 consists of 13 residues. The CDR3 DNA is TGTGCCAGCTCACCCCAGGGTACTCGTGGCTACACCTTC. It encodes CASSPQGTRGYTF.

This chain uses TRBV18 with TRBJ1-2, with D possibly matching TRBD1 (5 bases). V shed 6 bases and J shed 0 bases, with 11 bases lying between them. CDR1 is KGHSH and CDR2 is LQKENI in the germline V gene. The CDR3 contains 14 residues. The CDR3 DNA reads TGTGCCAGCTCCCCGGGGACGGCTAACTATGGCTACACCTTC. It yields the protein CASSPGTANYGYTF.

This chain uses TRBV6-1 with TRBJ2-2; D not certain. This CDR3 is 15 amino acids long. Germline lookup yields CDR1 MNHNS and CDR2 SASEGT. Trimming left V 0 bases short and J 1 base short, with 6 bases between. CDR3 loop: CASSEARLNTGELFF. As DNA, the CDR3 is TGTGCCAGCAGTGAAGCGCGTTTGAACACCGGGGAGCTGTTTTTT.

The CDR3 nucleotides are TGTGCCAGCAGCCAAGCCGACAGGGTTTACTATGGCTACACCTTC. Protein sequence: CASSQADRVYYGYTF. The gene calls are TRBV14 and TRBJ1-2; 7 bases line up with TRBD1. Germline assignment: CDR1 SGHDN and CDR2 FVKESK. The CDR3 loop spans 15 amino acids. V lost 1 base, J lost 3 bases, and 5 bases stayed unmatched.

The gene calls are TRBV6-5 and TRBJ1-4; D is undetermined. This CDR3 contains 13 residues. Trimming left V 0 bases short and J 8 bases short, with 7 bases between. From germline, CDR1 is MNHEY and CDR2 SVGAGI. The CDR3 here is CASSYSTREKLFF. The CDR3 DNA reads TGTGCCAGCAGTTACTCTACGAGGGAAAAACTGTTTTTT.

The chain employs TRBV9 and TRBJ1-3, with 9 bases identical to TRBD1. The CDR3 is 15 residues long. J was trimmed by 7 bases and V by 0 bases; bases with no gene match: 5. Germline CDR1 SGDLS, CDR2 YYNGEE. CDR3 loop: CASSVEEQGANTIYF. The CDR3, as DNA: TGTGCCAGCAGCGTAGAAGAACAGGGGGCGAACACCATATATTTT.

The gene calls are TRBV27 and TRBJ1-1; D call uncertain. CDR1 is MNHEY and CDR2 is SMNVEV in the germline V gene (reference sequence). Deletions cut 8 bases from V and 2 bases from J, with 15 bases between. The CDR3 covers 14 residues. Here the CDR3 reads CASSRPPFNTEAFF. CDR3 DNA: TGTGCCAGCTCGCGGCCTCCTTTTAACACTGAAGCTTTCTTT.

This clone has only a few counts. The chain employs TRBV5-4 and TRBJ1-2, with unresolved D. The CDR3 runs to 16 residues. Trimming removed 4 bases at V and 3 bases at J, with 19 bases between. Germline values: CDR1 SGHNT, CDR2 YYREEE (reference sequence). The CDR3 loop reads CASSVGGALPDYGYTF. CDR3 in DNA: TGTGCCAGCAGCGTGGGCGGAGCCCTCCCGGACTATGGCTACACCTTC.

This chain uses TRBV6-1 with TRBJ1-2, with TRBD1 matching 10 bases. The V segment lost 4 bases and the J segment 8 bases; nucleotides outside the gene matches: 7. Per germline, CDR1 MNHNS and CDR2 SASEGT. This CDR3 comprises 14 residues. The CDR3 DNA is TGTGCCAGCAGTGTAAAGGGGACAGGGGTAGGCTACACCTTC. As protein: CASSVKGTGVGYTF.

The sample holds many counts of this clone. V gene TRBV11-3 combines with J gene TRBJ2-5; TRBD1 might be the D (5 bases). This CDR3 contains 14 residues. From germline, CDR1 is SGHNT and CDR2 YENEEA. V shed 2 bases and J shed 1 base, with 8 bases lying between them. The CDR3 bases are TGTGCCAGCAGCTTACAGGGTCCCCAAGAGACCCAGTACTTC. It translates to CASSLQGPQETQYF.

The chain employs TRBV19 and TRBJ2-6, with D maybe TRBD1 (6 bases). This CDR3 has 18 residues. CDR1 is LNHDA and CDR2 is SQIVND in the germline V gene (reference sequence). The ends were cut back, 4 bases at V and 2 bases at J, with 18 bases in the middle. The chain's CDR3 is CASSKGAGDPTGANVLTF. The CDR3 DNA reads as TGTGCCAGTAGTAAGGGCGCAGGGGACCCAACTGGGGCCAACGTCCTGACTTTC.

The chain recombines TRBV7-9 with TRBJ2-7; 11 bases match TRBD1. The CDR3 covers 15 residues. Germline lookup yields CDR1 SEHNR and CDR2 FQNEAQ (reference sequence). V dropped 4 bases and J dropped 5; count of bases not matched to a gene: 7. CDR3 bases: TGTGCCAGCAGCTCACCGGGACAGGGGGTCCACGAGCAGTACTTC. It encodes CASSSPGQGVHEQYF.

The chain links TRBV18 to TRBJ1-1; D is perhaps TRBD1 (5 bases). CDR3 length: 14 residues. Germline V gives CDR1 KGHSH, CDR2 LQKENI. The V and J ends lost 3 bases and 4 bases respectively, with 12 bases between them. DNA for the CDR3: TGTGCCAGCTCACCGGACCAGGGTTTCACTGAAGCTTTCTTT. Translated, it gives CASSPDQGFTEAFF.

The chain employs TRBV5-1 and TRBJ2-5; D may be TRBD1 or TRBD2 (6 bases each). V lost 4 bases, J lost 4 bases, and 17 bases lay in between. The CDR3 totals 15 residues. CDR1 is SGHRS, CDR2 YFSETQ, per germline. The CDR3 loop is CASSGGPTSGETQYF. The CDR3 nucleotides read TGCGCCAGCAGCGGGGGGCCCACCTCGGGAGAGACCCAGTACTTC.

V gene TRBV19 combines with J gene TRBJ1-1, with unresolved D. CDR1 LNHDA and CDR2 SQIVND come from the germline V gene (reference sequence). CDR3 length equals 14 residues. V lost 3 bases and J lost 0, with 8 bases in between. In DNA form, the CDR3 reads TGTGCCAGTAGTATCCGAGGGTTGAACACTGAAGCTTTCTTT. It specifies CASSIRGLNTEAFF.

The V gene is TRBV25-1, the J gene TRBJ2-2; D ambiguous. Germline CDR1 and CDR2: MGHDK and SYGVNS. This CDR3 comprises 13 residues. Trimming removed 3 bases from V and 8 bases from J, with 10 bases in between. The CDR3 sequence: CASSDPPPGELFF. CDR3 nucleotide sequence: TGTGCCAGCAGTGATCCCCCCCCTGGGGAGCTGTTTTTT.

The chain combines TRBV19 with TRBJ1-4; maybe TRBD1 (5 bases). V lost 7 bases and J 6 bases, leaving 15 bases between the germline ends. This CDR3 comprises 14 residues. Germline assignment: CDR1 LNHDA and CDR2 SQIVND (reference sequence). The CDR3 sequence is CASMPTAGDEKLFF. The CDR3 DNA follows: TGTGCCAGTATGCCGACAGCCGGGGATGAAAAACTGTTTTTT.

The chain couples TRBV4-2 to TRBJ2-6; D is unresolved. Germline CDR1 and CDR2: LGHNA and YNFKEQ. The V end was cut by 5 bases, the J end by 0 bases, with 14 bases between. This CDR3 region has 17 residues. The CDR3 DNA sequence: TGTGCCAGCAGCACCTCGACTGGGAACTCTGGGGCCAACGTCCTGACTTTC. Protein product: CASSTSTGNSGANVLTF.

This chain links TRBV29-1 with TRBJ2-4, with 16 bases lining up with TRBD2. Germline V lookup: CDR1 SQVTM, CDR2 ANQGSEA. With V trimmed by 6 bases and J by 6 bases, 5 bases remained unmatched. This CDR3 comprises 15 residues. The DNA for the CDR3 is TGCAGCGTCTCCGGGACTAGCGGGAGGGGAAACATTCAGTACTTC. It encodes CSVSGTSGRGNIQYF.

The rearrangement joins TRBV7-2 to TRBJ1-6; 8 positions match TRBD1. The CDR3 extends over 13 amino acids. Germline V gives CDR1 SGHTA, CDR2 FQGNSA. The ends lost 8 bases at V and 4 bases at J; junction bases unmatched: 1. As DNA, the CDR3 is TGTGCCAGCGGGGACAGGTATAATTCACCCCTCCACTTT. Translation: CASGDRYNSPLHF.

CDR3 DNA sequence: TGTGCCAGCAGTTTCTCAGGGGTAGGACCTGGAAACACCATATATTTT. Protein: CASSFSGVGPGNTIYF. The chain links TRBV28 to TRBJ1-3; weak D call: TRBD1 (6 bases). V lost 3 bases to trimming and J lost 2 bases, with 14 bases between them. The CDR3 runs to 16 residues. Germline values: CDR1 MDHEN, CDR2 SYDVKM.

This chain joins TRBV20-1 and TRBJ1-4, with D perhaps matching TRBD1 (5 bases). Germline V gene sequence: CDR1 DFQATT, CDR2 SNEGSKA (reference sequence). CDR3 length equals 11 residues. Trimming shortened V by 4 bases and J by 16 bases, and 16 bases separated the two germline ends. The CDR3 region is CSATPRRQPFF. CDR3 DNA: TGCAGTGCTACCCCTCGACGACAGCCGTTTTTT.

The chain carries TRBV27 and TRBJ2-7, with unresolved D. V lost 3 bases and J 3 bases, leaving 12 bases between the germline ends. CDR1 and CDR2 (germline): MNHEY, SMNVEV (reference sequence). The CDR3 is 14 amino acids. CDR3 residues: CASSFGIKRYEQYF. The CDR3 region has the DNA TGTGCCAGCAGTTTCGGCATTAAGCGCTACGAGCAGTACTTC.

The rearrangement uses TRBV13 and TRBJ2-1; D is perhaps TRBD2 (5 bases). The CDR3 is 17 residues long. V dropped 2 bases and J dropped 0 bases, with 14 bases sitting between them. Germline CDR1 and CDR2: PRHDT and FYEKMQ (reference sequence). Here the CDR3 DNA reads TGTGCCAGCAGCTTATCCCGGACTGCGAGCTCCTACAATGAGCAGTTCTTC. Translating it yields CASSLSRTASSYNEQFF.

The V and J genes are TRBV28 and TRBJ2-7; D unclear. The CDR3 runs to 11 residues. Germline CDR1 and CDR2: MDHEN and SYDVKM. The V gene lost 2 bases and the J gene lost 7 bases, with 6 bases spanning the gap. DNA of the CDR3: TGTGCCAGCAGTTTAAGGGAAGAGCAGTACTTC. Translating it yields CASSLREEQYF.